This is a list of T cell receptor beta chains from one sample in a study of OX40 agonist ivuxolimab in advanced cancers. Sequencing used immunoSEQ multiplex PCR; TCRdb keeps in-frame clones, though not all of them. The sample has approximately 35,000 clones, about 81% seen once; the top ten hold about 24%. Sequencing used CD4+ or CD8+ T cells sorted from blood, obtained in a trial of the OX40 agonist ivuxolimab. The receptors here all came from an adult with an advanced solid tumor such as melanoma, head and neck, liver or kidney cancer. The CDR3 runs from the conserved cysteine through the conserved F or W. D genes are given only for firm matches. Some rows mark clone size as missing; the rest say once, few, many or name a class of expanded clone.

abundance: -
v_gene: TRBV7-9
d_gene: -
j_gene: TRBJ2-1
CDR3nt: TGTGCCAGCAGTACCCCGAGGAGGCTCGGCAATGAGCAGTTCTTC
CDR3aa: CASSTPRRLGNEQFF

abundance: -
v_gene: TRBV15
d_gene: TRBD1
j_gene: TRBJ2-5
CDR3nt: TGTGCCACCAGCAGAGAGTCCCAAGGGGGCCGAGAGACCCAGTACTTC
CDR3aa: CATSRESQGGRETQYF

abundance: -
v_gene: TRBV18
d_gene: TRBD1
j_gene: TRBJ2-7
CDR3nt: TGTGCCAGCTCACCTAGACAGGGAACCTACGAGCAGTACTTC
CDR3aa: CASSPRQGTYEQYF

abundance: -
v_gene: TRBV5-1
d_gene: TRBD1
j_gene: TRBJ1-1
CDR3nt: TGCGCCAGCAGCTTGGAGGCAGGGGGAGCTTTCTTT
CDR3aa: CASSLEAGGAFF

abundance: -
v_gene: TRBV19
d_gene: -
j_gene: TRBJ2-4
CDR3nt: TGTGCCAGTAAGGCCGGGGACATTCAGTACTTC
CDR3aa: CASKAGDIQYF

abundance: -
v_gene: TRBV7-9
d_gene: -
j_gene: TRBJ2-2
CDR3nt: TGTGCCAGCAGCTTGGGATCCGGGGAGCTGTTTTTT
CDR3aa: CASSLGSGELFF

abundance: -
v_gene: TRBV7-7
d_gene: -
j_gene: TRBJ2-3
CDR3nt: TGTGCCAGCAGCTTAGCAGAGGCAGATACGCAGTATTTT
CDR3aa: CASSLAEADTQYF

abundance: -
v_gene: TRBV4-2
d_gene: TRBD1
j_gene: TRBJ2-7
CDR3nt: TGTGCCAGCAGCCAAGATGGACAGGGGGTCAGCGAGCAGTACTTC
CDR3aa: CASSQDGQGVSEQYF

abundance: -
v_gene: TRBV30
d_gene: -
j_gene: TRBJ2-3
CDR3nt: TGTGCCTGGACGGAAAGCACAGATACGCAGTATTTT
CDR3aa: CAWTESTDTQYF

abundance: -
v_gene: TRBV6-6
d_gene: -
j_gene: TRBJ2-2
CDR3nt: TGTGCCAGCAGTTTAGTGCACCCGACCGGGGAGCTGTTTTTT
CDR3aa: CASSLVHPTGELFF

abundance: -
v_gene: TRBV5-8
d_gene: TRBD1
j_gene: TRBJ1-5
CDR3nt: TGTGCCAGCAGCTCTGGACAGGTGGGGGACTTTCAGCCCCAGCATTTT
CDR3aa: CASSSGQVGDFQPQHF

abundance: few
v_gene: TRBV6-5
d_gene: TRBD2
j_gene: TRBJ2-7
CDR3nt: TGTGCCAGCAGTTACGGTACGGGGGGGATTTCCGAGCAGTACTTC
CDR3aa: CASSYGTGGISEQYF

abundance: few
v_gene: TRBV7-6
d_gene: -
j_gene: TRBJ2-3
CDR3nt: TGTGCCAGCAGCTTAGTCCGGCGGGATACGCAGTATTTT
CDR3aa: CASSLVRRDTQYF

abundance: -
v_gene: TRBV2
d_gene: -
j_gene: TRBJ1-2
CDR3nt: TGTGCCAGCAGGGGCGGCCCGGGGGAACCCTCCTATGGCTACACCTTC
CDR3aa: CASRGGPGEPSYGYTF

abundance: -
v_gene: TRBV14
d_gene: -
j_gene: TRBJ2-1
CDR3nt: TGTGCCAGCAGCCAAGTTCAGGGTACTGAGCAGTTCTTC
CDR3aa: CASSQVQGTEQFF

abundance: -
v_gene: TRBV2
d_gene: -
j_gene: TRBJ1-4
CDR3nt: TGTGCCAGCAGCGCCCAGGGTTCAACTAATGAAAAACTGTTTTTT
CDR3aa: CASSAQGSTNEKLFF

abundance: few
v_gene: TRBV6-1
d_gene: -
j_gene: TRBJ2-7
CDR3nt: TGTGCCAGCAAAGACTACGAGCAGTACTTC
CDR3aa: CASKDYEQYF

abundance: -
v_gene: TRBV5-6
d_gene: -
j_gene: TRBJ2-5
CDR3nt: TGTGCCAGCAGCTTGGATTCTGCCGGGGGAGCGGAGACCCAGTACTTC
CDR3aa: CASSLDSAGGAETQYF

abundance: -
v_gene: TRBV28
d_gene: -
j_gene: TRBJ2-7
CDR3nt: TGTGCCAGCGGGTTACAGGGTTTGATCGAGCAGTACTTC
CDR3aa: CASGLQGLIEQYF

abundance: once
v_gene: TRBV7-2
d_gene: TRBD2
j_gene: TRBJ2-3
CDR3nt: TGTGCCAGCAACTCGCTAGCGGTGGTCACAGATACGCAGTATTTT
CDR3aa: CASNSLAVVTDTQYF

abundance: -
v_gene: TRBV5-8
d_gene: TRBD1
j_gene: TRBJ1-6
CDR3nt: TGTGCCAGCAGCCAGGGGGCGAGCTCCTATAATTCACCCCTCCACTTT
CDR3aa: CASSQGASSYNSPLHF

abundance: -
v_gene: TRBV30
d_gene: TRBD2
j_gene: TRBJ2-3
CDR3nt: TGTGCCTGGATGCGGGGGGGATCAGCCACAGATACGCAGTATTTT
CDR3aa: CAWMRGGSATDTQYF

abundance: -
v_gene: TRBV10-1
d_gene: -
j_gene: TRBJ1-1
CDR3nt: TGCGCCAGCAGTGAGTCGCCGGGGAAAACTGAAGCTTTCTTT
CDR3aa: CASSESPGKTEAFF

abundance: -
v_gene: TRBV28
d_gene: -
j_gene: TRBJ2-5
CDR3nt: TGTGCCAGCAATATCGCAGGGTACCGACAAGAGACCCAGTACTTC
CDR3aa: CASNIAGYRQETQYF

abundance: -
v_gene: TRBV6-1
d_gene: -
j_gene: TRBJ2-2
CDR3nt: TGTGCCAGCAGAGCCAGGTCGGGTGATACCGGGGAGCTGTTTTTT
CDR3aa: CASRARSGDTGELFF

abundance: -
v_gene: TRBV9
d_gene: -
j_gene: TRBJ1-2
CDR3nt: TGTGCCAGCAGCGTAGAGGAGGGCCTTGGCTACACCTTC
CDR3aa: CASSVEEGLGYTF

abundance: -
v_gene: TRBV5-6
d_gene: TRBD2
j_gene: TRBJ2-2
CDR3nt: TGTGCCAGCAGCTTGCGGGGGGCGAACACCGGGGAGCTGTTTTTT
CDR3aa: CASSLRGANTGELFF

abundance: -
v_gene: TRBV7-8
d_gene: -
j_gene: TRBJ2-7
CDR3nt: TGTGCCAGCAGCTTCGAAAGATACGAGCAGTACTTC
CDR3aa: CASSFERYEQYF

abundance: -
v_gene: TRBV28
d_gene: -
j_gene: TRBJ1-5
CDR3nt: TGTGCCAGCAGTAATCGGGGGGTGGGCAATCAGCCCCAGCATTTT
CDR3aa: CASSNRGVGNQPQHF

abundance: -
v_gene: TRBV15
d_gene: TRBD1
j_gene: TRBJ1-4
CDR3nt: TGTGCCACCGGGGACAGGGGGCTTGCAACTAATGAAAAACTGTTTTTT
CDR3aa: CATGDRGLATNEKLFF

abundance: -
v_gene: TRBV29-1
d_gene: -
j_gene: TRBJ1-5
CDR3nt: TGCAGCGTTGAGGACGGGAGTCGGCCCCAGCATTTT
CDR3aa: CSVEDGSRPQHF

abundance: -
v_gene: TRBV7-9
d_gene: TRBD1
j_gene: TRBJ2-3
CDR3nt: TGTGCCAGCAGCAAAGAGGGGGCGAGGTCGGATACGCAGTATTTT
CDR3aa: CASSKEGARSDTQYF

abundance: -
v_gene: TRBV5-1
d_gene: -
j_gene: TRBJ2-7
CDR3nt: TGCGCCAGCAGCACCGGGAGAGAGCAGTACTTC
CDR3aa: CASSTGREQYF

abundance: -
v_gene: TRBV5-1
d_gene: TRBD1
j_gene: TRBJ2-5
CDR3nt: TGCGCCAGCAGCTGGACAGGGGGCCAAGAGACCCAGTACTTC
CDR3aa: CASSWTGGQETQYF

abundance: -
v_gene: TRBV28
d_gene: -
j_gene: TRBJ2-3
CDR3nt: TGTGCCAGCAGTATAGGACGGGGGAAAGATACGCAGTATTTT
CDR3aa: CASSIGRGKDTQYF

abundance: -
v_gene: TRBV10-3
d_gene: -
j_gene: TRBJ2-7
CDR3nt: TGTGCCATCAGTGCAGGACTTCTACCGTGGGACGAGCAGTACTTC
CDR3aa: CAISAGLLPWDEQYF

abundance: -
v_gene: TRBV7-2
d_gene: TRBD1
j_gene: TRBJ1-1
CDR3nt: TGTGCCAGCAGCTTAACCGGGACAGGGGACACTGAAGCTTTCTTT
CDR3aa: CASSLTGTGDTEAFF

abundance: few
v_gene: TRBV28
d_gene: TRBD1
j_gene: TRBJ1-1
CDR3nt: TGTGCCAGCAACCGACAGGGTAGCACTGAAGCTTTCTTT
CDR3aa: CASNRQGSTEAFF

abundance: once
v_gene: TRBV6-5
d_gene: -
j_gene: TRBJ2-7
CDR3nt: TGTGCCAGCAGTTACTACCCGGGTTTGCGGCGAGAGCAGTACTTC
CDR3aa: CASSYYPGLRREQYF

abundance: -
v_gene: TRBV27
d_gene: -
j_gene: TRBJ2-7
CDR3nt: TGTGCCAGCAGTTGGAAAGGGAAGGGTCCCTACGAGCAGTACTTC
CDR3aa: CASSWKGKGPYEQYF

abundance: few
v_gene: TRBV6-5
d_gene: -
j_gene: TRBJ1-1
CDR3nt: TGTGCCAGCAGTTCCCCTTACAGGAACACTGAAGCTTTCTTT
CDR3aa: CASSSPYRNTEAFF

abundance: -
v_gene: TRBV5-1
d_gene: -
j_gene: TRBJ1-1
CDR3nt: TGCGCCAGCAGCTTGGACCGTGGGGGCACTGAAGCTTTCTTT
CDR3aa: CASSLDRGGTEAFF